This is a list of T cell receptor beta chains from one sample in a study of T cell responses to AZD1222 COVID-19 vaccine. Method: immunoSEQ multiplex PCR; TCRdb's copy keeps in-frame clones and lacks some. The sample holds some 100,000 clones, more than 75% seen once. The material sequenced was peripheral blood, taken 28 days after the second AZD1222 dose. Receptors originate from an adult who received the AZD1222 COVID-19 vaccine. The CDR3 runs from the conserved cysteine through the conserved F or W. The D gene is left open where the match is weak. Size is omitted from some rows. Given values are once, few, many or a class for expanded clones.

v_call	clone_size	j_call	d_call	cdr3_aa	cdr3_nt
TRBV28	-	TRBJ2-7	-	CASSLESARGSYEQYF	TGTGCCAGCAGTTTGGAAAGCGCGAGGGGATCCTACGAGCAGTACTTC
TRBV10-3	-	TRBJ2-1	TRBD2	CAISESIAGSYNEQFF	TGTGCCATCAGTGAGTCGATAGCGGGTTCCTACAATGAGCAGTTCTTC
TRBV5-1	-	TRBJ1-2	TRBD1	CASSLAQGIDGRPYGYTF	TGCGCCAGCAGCTTGGCACAGGGGATAGACGGGCGACCTTATGGCTACACCTTC
TRBV28	-	TRBJ1-2	-	CASSLDMPTVYGYTF	TGTGCCAGCAGTTTGGATATGCCGACAGTCTATGGCTACACCTTC
TRBV19	-	TRBJ1-6	-	CASSIDPIAGSWKNSPLHF	TGTGCCAGTAGTATAGACCCGATTGCGGGGAGTTGGAAGAATTCACCCCTCCACTTT
TRBV12-3/TRBV12-4	-	TRBJ1-1	TRBD1	CASSTGVTEAFF	TGTGCCAGCTCTACAGGGGTTACTGAAGCTTTCTTT
TRBV4-2	medium-sized	TRBJ2-5	TRBD1	CASSQDTGTGAETQYF	TGTGCCAGCAGCCAAGATACAGGGACAGGGGCAGAGACCCAGTACTTC
TRBV3-1/TRBV3-2	-	TRBJ1-2	-	CASSQASGRQNYGYTF	TGTGCCAGCAGCCAAGCCTCGGGACGGCAAAACTATGGCTACACCTTC
TRBV28	-	TRBJ2-4	TRBD1	CASSFSIQGAQNIQYF	TGTGCCAGCAGTTTTTCAATACAGGGGGCCCAAAACATTCAGTACTTC
TRBV3-1/TRBV3-2	-	TRBJ1-3	-	CASSQDWDSGNTIYF	TGTGCCAGCAGCCAAGACTGGGACTCTGGAAACACCATATATTTT
TRBV7-2	-	TRBJ2-1	TRBD2	CASSPKTLAGAASDEQFF	TGTGCCAGCAGCCCGAAAACACTAGCGGGGGCCGCCTCGGATGAGCAGTTCTTC
TRBV7-2	-	TRBJ1-2	-	CASSTGTHYGNYTF	TGTGCCAGCAGCACCGGGACACACTATGGGAACTACACCTTC
TRBV11-3	-	TRBJ1-6	-	CASSKTLTSPLHF	TGTGCCAGCAGCAAGACACTTACTTCACCCCTCCACTTT
TRBV7-3	-	TRBJ1-2	-	CASSLTANYGYTF	TGTGCCAGCAGCTTAACGGCTAACTATGGCTACACCTTC
TRBV2	-	TRBJ1-2	TRBD1	CASSVLNTVGQVGADYGYTF	TGTGCCAGCAGTGTTTTAAATACGGTCGGACAGGTAGGGGCTGACTATGGCTACACCTTC
TRBV25-1	-	TRBJ1-1	-	CASSVAAWDTEAFF	TGTGCCAGCAGTGTGGCGGCCTGGGACACTGAAGCTTTCTTT
TRBV14	-	TRBJ1-6	TRBD1	CASSQEHRGTSPLHF	TGTGCCAGCAGCCAAGAGCACAGGGGTACTTCACCCCTCCACTTT
TRBV7-6	-	TRBJ2-2	-	CASSLEYLGAVNTGELFF	TGTGCCAGCAGCTTAGAGTACCTGGGCGCAGTTAACACCGGGGAGCTGTTTTTT
TRBV6-2/TRBV6-3	-	TRBJ1-2	-	CASSYSSGGYTF	TGTGCCAGCAGTTACTCCAGCGGCGGCTACACCTTC
TRBV9	-	TRBJ1-1	-	CASSATAGVAEAFF	TGTGCCAGCAGCGCCACCGCGGGAGTCGCTGAAGCTTTCTTT
TRBV30	-	TRBJ1-4	-	CAWRVSREKLFF	TGTGCCTGGAGGGTGTCGCGTGAAAAACTGTTTTTT
TRBV20-1	-	TRBJ1-2	-	CSETRDYGYTF	TGCAGTGAGACACGAGACTATGGCTACACCTTC
TRBV11-3	-	TRBJ2-1	-	CASSLKAGTINEQFF	TGTGCCAGCAGCCTAAAAGCCGGGACCATCAATGAGCAGTTCTTC
TRBV25-1	-	TRBJ2-1	-	CASRVVGGDEQFF	TGTGCCAGCAGGGTCGTTGGGGGTGATGAGCAGTTCTTC
TRBV18	-	TRBJ1-2	TRBD1	CASSPPSLNRGFGGYTF	TGTGCCAGCTCACCACCGAGTCTAAACAGGGGATTTGGTGGCTACACCTTC
TRBV6-5	-	TRBJ2-2	-	CASSYDGTTTGELFF	TGTGCCAGCAGTTACGACGGGACAACCACCGGGGAGCTGTTTTTT
TRBV7-2	-	TRBJ2-2	-	CASSQVLASGELFF	TGTGCCAGCAGTCAAGTCCTAGCGTCCGGGGAGCTGTTTTTT
TRBV11-2	once	TRBJ2-7	TRBD1	CASRAYGGQVPDEQYF	TGTGCCAGCCGAGCTTACGGGGGACAGGTCCCTGATGAGCAGTACTTC
TRBV13	few	TRBJ1-6	TRBD1	CASSLQGARGALHF	TGTGCCAGCAGCCTCCAGGGGGCGCGAGGGGCCCTCCACTTT
TRBV27	once	TRBJ2-1	-	CASSWPTTGGTYNEQFF	TGTGCCAGCAGTTGGCCCACCACGGGCGGCACCTACAATGAGCAGTTCTTC
TRBV7-3	once	TRBJ2-1	TRBD2	CASSGGTSAMNEQFF	TGTGCCAGCAGCGGAGGGACTAGCGCAATGAATGAGCAGTTCTTC
TRBV7-8	-	TRBJ2-7	TRBD2	CASSYGLGRSYEQYF	TGTGCCAGCAGCTACGGACTAGGAAGGTCCTACGAGCAGTACTTC
TRBV2	-	TRBJ1-4	TRBD1	CASKGQSATNEKLFF	TGTGCCAGCAAGGGACAGTCTGCAACTAATGAAAAACTGTTTTTT
TRBV5-4	once	TRBJ1-1	-	CASSLAGRDTEAFF	TGTGCCAGCAGCTTGGCGGGTAGGGACACTGAAGCTTTCTTT
TRBV11-1	-	TRBJ2-3	-	CASSPGPNTDTQYF	TGTGCCAGCAGCCCGGGGCCTAACACAGATACGCAGTATTTT
TRBV15	-	TRBJ2-7	-	CATSRNQGRGFF	TGTGCCACCAGCAGAAACCAGGGACGCGGCTTCTTC
TRBV7-7	-	TRBJ2-5	TRBD1	CASSLLGQGAKLPQYF	TGTGCCAGCAGCTTACTAGGTCAGGGGGCGAAGTTACCCCAGTACTTC
TRBV4-2	-	TRBJ2-1	-	CASSQDGGSRLGFF	TGTGCCAGCAGCCAAGATGGGGGTAGCCGGCTAGGGTTCTTC
TRBV30	once	TRBJ1-1	-	CAWSPAYEAFF	TGTGCCTGGAGTCCGGCCTATGAAGCTTTCTTT
TRBV24-1	-	TRBJ1-2	-	CATSDRGKQTNYGYTF	TGTGCCACCAGTGACCGTGGGAAACAGACTAACTATGGCTACACCTTC
TRBV29-1	once	TRBJ2-3	TRBD2	CSVLRSAGGYLSTDTQYF	TGCAGCGTTTTGCGATCCGCGGGGGGGTATCTCAGCACAGATACGCAGTATTTT
TRBV2	-	TRBJ2-2	TRBD2	CASGGTSGNTGELFF	TGTGCCAGCGGGGGGACTAGCGGAAACACCGGGGAGCTGTTTTTT
TRBV12-3/TRBV12-4	-	TRBJ2-7	-	CASSFKAQQYF	TGTGCCAGCAGTTTTAAGGCCCAGCAGTACTTC
TRBV30	-	TRBJ1-4	-	CAWRVGPAGF	TGTGCCTGGAGGGTCGGCCCTGCAGGTTTT
TRBV27	-	TRBJ1-6	-	CASSLAGIGSPLHF	TGTGCCAGTTCCTTGGCAGGGATCGGGTCACCCCTCCACTTT
TRBV2	-	TRBJ2-5	TRBD2	CASRGGRTQYF	TGTGCCAGCAGGGGGGGGAGGACCCAGTACTTC
TRBV19	-	TRBJ2-2	TRBD1	CASSLRTGPNTGELFF	TGTGCCAGTAGTCTGCGGACAGGGCCTAACACCGGGGAGCTGTTTTTT
TRBV24-1	-	TRBJ2-2	-	CATSDPGSTGELFF	TGTGCCACCAGTGACCCCGGGAGCACCGGGGAGCTGTTTTTT
TRBV18	-	TRBJ2-7	-	CASSPTFGTSSYEQYF	TGTGCCAGCTCACCTACATTCGGGACCTCTTCCTACGAGCAGTACTTC
TRBV6-6	-	TRBJ2-7	TRBD1	CASSYPGTGGLEQYF	TGTGCCAGCAGTTACCCAGGGACAGGGGGGCTCGAGCAGTACTTC
TRBV7-2	-	TRBJ2-4	-	CASSLVTLRGGNIQYF	TGTGCCAGCAGCTTAGTTACCCTCCGGGGTGGAAACATTCAGTACTTC
TRBV19	-	TRBJ1-1	-	CASRLDSGYRTEAFF	TGTGCCAGTAGACTGGACAGCGGGTATCGAACTGAAGCTTTCTTT
TRBV25-1	once	TRBJ1-6	TRBD1	CASYGQGNSPLHF	TGTGCCAGCTATGGACAGGGAAATTCACCCCTCCACTTT
TRBV5-4	-	TRBJ1-2	-	CASSRAGGVWVYTF	TGTGCCAGCAGCCGGGCTGGGGGGGTATGGGTCTACACCTTC
TRBV29-1	-	TRBJ1-1	-	CSVVSGARTEAFF	TGCAGCGTTGTGAGCGGGGCGCGGACTGAAGCTTTCTTT